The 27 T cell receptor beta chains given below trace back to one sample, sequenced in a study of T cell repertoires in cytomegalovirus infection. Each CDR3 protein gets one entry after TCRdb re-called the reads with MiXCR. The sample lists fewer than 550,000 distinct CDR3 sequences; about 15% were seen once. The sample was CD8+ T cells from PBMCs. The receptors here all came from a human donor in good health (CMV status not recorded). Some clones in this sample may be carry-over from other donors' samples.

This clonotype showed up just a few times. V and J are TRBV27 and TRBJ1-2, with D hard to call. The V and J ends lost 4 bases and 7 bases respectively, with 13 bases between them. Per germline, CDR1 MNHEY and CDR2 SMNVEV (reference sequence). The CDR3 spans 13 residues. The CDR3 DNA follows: TGTGCCAGCAGTTCATCCCCCCGCCTTGGCTACACCTTC. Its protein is CASSSSPRLGYTF.

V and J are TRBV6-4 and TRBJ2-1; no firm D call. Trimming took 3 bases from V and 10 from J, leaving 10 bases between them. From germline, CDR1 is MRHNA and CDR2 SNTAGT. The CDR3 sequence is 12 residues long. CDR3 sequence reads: CASSDTGLEQFF. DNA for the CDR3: TGTGCCAGCAGTGATACCGGCTTAGAGCAGTTCTTC.

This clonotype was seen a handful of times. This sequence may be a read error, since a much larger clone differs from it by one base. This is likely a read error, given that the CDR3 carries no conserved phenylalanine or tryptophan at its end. This CDR3 reads CASSLGGGANYEQYL. CDR3 coding DNA: TGTGCCAGCAGCTTAGGGGGGGGAGCGAATTACGAGCAGTACTTA. The chain carries TRBV7-2 and TRBJ2-7, with TRBD2 matching 7 bases. This CDR3 region has 15 residues. J was trimmed by 4 bases and V by 1 base; bases with no gene match: 7. The germline V gene encodes CDR1 SGHTA and CDR2 FQGNSA.

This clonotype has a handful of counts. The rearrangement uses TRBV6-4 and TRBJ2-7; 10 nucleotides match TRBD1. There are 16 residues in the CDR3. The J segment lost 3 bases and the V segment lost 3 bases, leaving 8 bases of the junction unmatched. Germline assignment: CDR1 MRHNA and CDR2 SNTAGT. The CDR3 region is CASSETWGTGVYEQYF. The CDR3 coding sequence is TGTGCCAGCAGTGAAACGTGGGGGACAGGGGTCTACGAGCAGTACTTC.

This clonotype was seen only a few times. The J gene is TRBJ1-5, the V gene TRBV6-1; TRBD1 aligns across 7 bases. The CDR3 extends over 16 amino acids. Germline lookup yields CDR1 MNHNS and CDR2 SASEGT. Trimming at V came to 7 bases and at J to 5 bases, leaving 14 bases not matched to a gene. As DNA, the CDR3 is TGTGCCAGCACCTACGGCGAGGACAGGAGGTATCAGCCCCAGCATTTT. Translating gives CASTYGEDRRYQPQHF.

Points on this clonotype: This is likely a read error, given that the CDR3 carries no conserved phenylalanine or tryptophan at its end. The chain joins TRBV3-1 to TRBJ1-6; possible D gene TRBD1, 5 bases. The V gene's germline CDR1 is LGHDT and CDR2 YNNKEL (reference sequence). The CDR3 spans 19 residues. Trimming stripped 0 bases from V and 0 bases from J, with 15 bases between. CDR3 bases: TGTGCCAGCAGCCAAGATCTCGTACAGGCGATCTCCTATAATTCACCCCTCCACTCT. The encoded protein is CASSQDLVQAISYNSPLHS.

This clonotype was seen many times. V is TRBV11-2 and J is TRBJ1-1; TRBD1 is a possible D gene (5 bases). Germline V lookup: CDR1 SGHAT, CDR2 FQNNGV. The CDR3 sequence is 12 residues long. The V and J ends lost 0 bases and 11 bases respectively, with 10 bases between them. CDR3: CASSLDRGGAFF. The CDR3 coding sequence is TGTGCCAGCAGCTTAGACCGCGGGGGGGCTTTCTTT.

The CDR3 DNA sequence: TGTGCCAGCAGTTACTCTCTCGGGAGGGCCGGCGACACCGGGGAGCTGTTTTTT. It codes for CASSYSLGRAGDTGELFF. This rearrangement joins TRBV6-5 to TRBJ2-2; 8 bases are a match to TRBD2. The germline V gene has CDR1 MNHEY and CDR2 SVGAGI. The CDR3 consists of 18 residues. V lost 0 bases to trimming and J lost 3 bases; unmatched junction nucleotides: 9.

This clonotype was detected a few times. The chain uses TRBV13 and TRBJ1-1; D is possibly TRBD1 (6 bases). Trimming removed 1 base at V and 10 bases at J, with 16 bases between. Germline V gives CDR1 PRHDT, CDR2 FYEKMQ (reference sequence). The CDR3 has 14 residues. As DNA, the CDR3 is TGTGCCAGCAGCTTAGTGGCAGGGGTCTTCGGAGCTTTCTTT. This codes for CASSLVAGVFGAFF.

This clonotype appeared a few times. The CDR3: CASSTSMGQPQHF. Written as DNA, the CDR3 is TGTGCCAGTAGTACGTCGATGGGTCAGCCCCAGCATTTT. V usage is TRBV19 and J usage is TRBJ1-5; no clear D. With 4 bases removed from V and 6 bases from J, the gap between germline ends came to 10 bases. CDR3 length: 13 amino acids. Germline-derived CDR1 and CDR2 are LNHDA and SQIVND (reference sequence).

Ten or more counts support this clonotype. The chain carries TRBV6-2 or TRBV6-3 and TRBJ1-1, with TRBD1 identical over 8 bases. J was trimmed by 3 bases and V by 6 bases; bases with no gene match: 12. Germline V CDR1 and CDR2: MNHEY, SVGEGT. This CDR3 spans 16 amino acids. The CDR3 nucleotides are TGTGCCAGCAGCTACCCCACAGGGGGAATGGACACTGAAGCTTTCTTT. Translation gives CASSYPTGGMDTEAFF.

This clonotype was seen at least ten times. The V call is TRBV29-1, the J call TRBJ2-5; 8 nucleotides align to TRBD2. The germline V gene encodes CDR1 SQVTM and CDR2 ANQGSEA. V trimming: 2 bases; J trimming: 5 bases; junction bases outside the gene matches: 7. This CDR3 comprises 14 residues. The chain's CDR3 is CSVELVSSGETQYF. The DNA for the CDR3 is TGCAGCGTTGAATTAGTGTCTAGCGGGGAGACCCAGTACTTC.

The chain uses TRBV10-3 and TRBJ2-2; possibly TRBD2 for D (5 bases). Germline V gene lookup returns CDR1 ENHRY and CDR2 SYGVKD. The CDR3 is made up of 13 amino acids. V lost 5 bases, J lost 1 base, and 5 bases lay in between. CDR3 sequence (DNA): TGTGCCATCAGTAGCGGGAACACCGGGGAGCTGTTTTTT. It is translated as CAISSGNTGELFF.

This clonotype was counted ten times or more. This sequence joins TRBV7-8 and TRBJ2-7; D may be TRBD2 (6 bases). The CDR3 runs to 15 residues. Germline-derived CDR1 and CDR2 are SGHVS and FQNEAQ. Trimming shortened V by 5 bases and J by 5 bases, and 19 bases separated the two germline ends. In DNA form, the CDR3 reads TGTGCCAGCAGCGCGGGGTGGGGCGTAGGTGACGAGCAGTACTTC. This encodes CASSAGWGVGDEQYF.

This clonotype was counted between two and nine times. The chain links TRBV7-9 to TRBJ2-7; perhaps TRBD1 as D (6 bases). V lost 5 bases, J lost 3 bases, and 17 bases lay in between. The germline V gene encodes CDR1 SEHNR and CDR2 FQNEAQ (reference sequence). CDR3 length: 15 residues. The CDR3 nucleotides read TGTGCCAGCAGCGCTATGGGGGCGGACCGCTACGAGCAGTACTTC. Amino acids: CASSAMGADRYEQYF.

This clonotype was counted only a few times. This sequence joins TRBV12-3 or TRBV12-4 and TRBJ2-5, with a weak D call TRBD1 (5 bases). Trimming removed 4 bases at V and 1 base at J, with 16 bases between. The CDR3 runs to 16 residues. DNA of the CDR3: TGTGCCAGCAGTTGGACGGTACTACAGGTCCAAGAGACCCAGTACTTC. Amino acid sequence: CASSWTVLQVQETQYF.

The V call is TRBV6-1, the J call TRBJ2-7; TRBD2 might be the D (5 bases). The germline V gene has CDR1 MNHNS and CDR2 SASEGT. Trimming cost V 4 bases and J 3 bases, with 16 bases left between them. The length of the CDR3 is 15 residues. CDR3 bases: TGTGCCAGCAGTGTAGGACTTCAGAGCTTCTACGAGCAGTACTTC. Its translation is CASSVGLQSFYEQYF.

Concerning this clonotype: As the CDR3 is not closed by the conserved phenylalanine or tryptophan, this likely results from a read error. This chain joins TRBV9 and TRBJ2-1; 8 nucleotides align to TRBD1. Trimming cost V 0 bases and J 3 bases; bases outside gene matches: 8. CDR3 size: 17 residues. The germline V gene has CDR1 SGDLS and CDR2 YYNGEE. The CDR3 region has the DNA TGTGCCAGCAGCGTAGAGGGACAGGCAAGTTTCTACAATGAGCAGTTCTTA. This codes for CASSVEGQASFYNEQFL.

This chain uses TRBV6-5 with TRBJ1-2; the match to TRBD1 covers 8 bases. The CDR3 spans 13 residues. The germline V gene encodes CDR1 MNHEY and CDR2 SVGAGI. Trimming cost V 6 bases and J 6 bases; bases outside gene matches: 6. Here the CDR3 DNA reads TGTGCCAGCAGCTGGGGACAGGTTGATGGCTACACCTTC. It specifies CASSWGQVDGYTF.

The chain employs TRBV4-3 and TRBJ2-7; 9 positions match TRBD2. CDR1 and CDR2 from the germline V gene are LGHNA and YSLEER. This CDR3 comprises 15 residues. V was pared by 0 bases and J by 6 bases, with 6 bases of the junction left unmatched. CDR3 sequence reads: CASSQDSLAGVEQYF. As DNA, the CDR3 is TGCGCCAGCAGCCAAGATTCGTTAGCGGGAGTCGAGCAGTACTTC.

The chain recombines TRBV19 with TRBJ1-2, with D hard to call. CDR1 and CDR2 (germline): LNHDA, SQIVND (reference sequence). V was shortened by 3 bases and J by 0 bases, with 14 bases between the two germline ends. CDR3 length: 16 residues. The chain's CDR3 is CASSIRANPPNYGYTF. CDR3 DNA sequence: TGTGCCAGTAGTATTCGGGCAAATCCTCCTAACTATGGCTACACCTTC.

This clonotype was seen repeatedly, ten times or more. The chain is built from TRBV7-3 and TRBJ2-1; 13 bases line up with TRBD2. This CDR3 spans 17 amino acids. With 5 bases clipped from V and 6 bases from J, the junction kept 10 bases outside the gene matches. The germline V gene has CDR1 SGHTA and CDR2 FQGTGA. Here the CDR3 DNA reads TGTGCCAGCAGCCCACTAGCGGGAGGGCCCGCAACCAATGAGCAGTTCTTC. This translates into CASSPLAGGPATNEQFF.

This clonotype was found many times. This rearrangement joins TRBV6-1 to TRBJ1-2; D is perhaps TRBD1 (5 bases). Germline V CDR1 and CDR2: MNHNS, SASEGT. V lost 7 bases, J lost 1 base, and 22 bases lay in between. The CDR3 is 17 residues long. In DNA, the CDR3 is TGTGCCAGCAAGGTAAATTTCAAGACAGACCTTAACTATGGCTACACCTTC. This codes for CASKVNFKTDLNYGYTF.

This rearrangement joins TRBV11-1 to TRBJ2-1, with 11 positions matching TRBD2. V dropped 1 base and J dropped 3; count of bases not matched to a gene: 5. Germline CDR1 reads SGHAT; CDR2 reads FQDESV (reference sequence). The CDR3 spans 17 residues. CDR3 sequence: CASSLEASGGIYNEQFF. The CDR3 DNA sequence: TGTGCCAGCAGCTTAGAGGCTAGCGGGGGGATCTACAATGAGCAGTTCTTC.

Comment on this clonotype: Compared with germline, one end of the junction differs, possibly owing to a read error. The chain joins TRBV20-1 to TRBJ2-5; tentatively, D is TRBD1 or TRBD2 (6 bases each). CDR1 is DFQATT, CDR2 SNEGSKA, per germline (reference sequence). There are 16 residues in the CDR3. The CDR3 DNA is TGCAGTGCTAGAGATACGGGGGCGAGGGAGCAAGAGATCCAGTACTTC. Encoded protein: CSARDTGAREQEIQYF.

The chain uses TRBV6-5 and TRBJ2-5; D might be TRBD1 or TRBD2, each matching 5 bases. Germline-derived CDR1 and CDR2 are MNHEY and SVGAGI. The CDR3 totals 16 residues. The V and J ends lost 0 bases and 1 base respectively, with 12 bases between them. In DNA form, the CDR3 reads TGTGCCAGCAGTTACTCGGGGCTAGCCTTCCAAGAGACCCAGTACTTC. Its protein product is CASSYSGLAFQETQYF.

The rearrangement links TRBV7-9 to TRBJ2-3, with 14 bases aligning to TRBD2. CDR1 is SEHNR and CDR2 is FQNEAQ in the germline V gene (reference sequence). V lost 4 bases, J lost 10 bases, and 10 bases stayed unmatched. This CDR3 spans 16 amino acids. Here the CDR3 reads CASSYGTSGGKGAQYF. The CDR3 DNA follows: TGTGCCAGCAGCTACGGGACTAGCGGGGGAAAGGGGGCGCAGTATTTT.